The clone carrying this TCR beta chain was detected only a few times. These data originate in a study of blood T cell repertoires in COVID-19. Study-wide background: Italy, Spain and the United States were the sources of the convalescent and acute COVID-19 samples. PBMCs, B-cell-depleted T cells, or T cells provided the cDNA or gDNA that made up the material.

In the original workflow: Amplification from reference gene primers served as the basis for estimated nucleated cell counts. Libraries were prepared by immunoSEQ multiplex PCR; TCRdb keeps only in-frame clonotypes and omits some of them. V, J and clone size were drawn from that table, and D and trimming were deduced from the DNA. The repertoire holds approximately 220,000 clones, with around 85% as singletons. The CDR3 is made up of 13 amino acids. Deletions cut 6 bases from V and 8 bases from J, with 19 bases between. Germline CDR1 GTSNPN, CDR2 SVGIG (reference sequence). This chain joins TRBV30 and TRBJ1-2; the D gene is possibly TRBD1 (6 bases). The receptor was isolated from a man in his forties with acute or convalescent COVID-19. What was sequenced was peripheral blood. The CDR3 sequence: CACSATGIGGYTF. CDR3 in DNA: TGTGCCTGCAGCGCTACAGGGATTGGAGGCTACACCTTC.